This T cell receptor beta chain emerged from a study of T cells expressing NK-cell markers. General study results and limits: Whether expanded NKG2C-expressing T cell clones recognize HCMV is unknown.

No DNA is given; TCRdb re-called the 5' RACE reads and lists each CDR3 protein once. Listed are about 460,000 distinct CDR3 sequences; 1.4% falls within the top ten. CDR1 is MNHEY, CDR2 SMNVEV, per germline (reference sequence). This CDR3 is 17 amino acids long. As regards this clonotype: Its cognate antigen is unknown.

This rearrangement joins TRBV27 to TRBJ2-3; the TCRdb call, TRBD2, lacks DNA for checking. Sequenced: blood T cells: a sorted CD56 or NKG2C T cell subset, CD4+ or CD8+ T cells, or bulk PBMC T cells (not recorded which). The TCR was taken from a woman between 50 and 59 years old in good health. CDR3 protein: CASSSPRLAASTDTQYF.